The clone carrying this T cell receptor (beta chain) has at least ten counts. Antigen: not known. Patients selected for sequencing had displayed CD8+CD57+ cell expansion by flow cytometry. Untreated patients provided the blood samples, with no therapy given before sampling. The data were taken from a study of CD8+CD57+ T cells in acquired aplastic anemia. Study information: The average for DNA from sorted CD4+ and CD8+ cells was roughly 3 ug.

This CDR3 is built from 16 residues. The V end was cut by 5 bases, the J end by 3 bases, with 19 bases between. In germline, CDR1 is DFQATT, CDR2 SNEGSKA (reference sequence). Study-wide results and caveats: Patients and controls shared some 30 CD8+ CDR3 sequences, highly expressed in patients. Significant differences in CD8+ Simpson's diversity were not observed between patients and controls.

Genomic DNA was employed as the template in profiling TCR beta VDJ and CDR3. TCRdb redid the calling of the reads with MiXCR, one entry per CDR3 protein. This table has some 200,000 distinct CDR3 sequences, under 55% appearing once. The chain combines TRBV20-1 with TRBJ2-2, with a weak D call TRBD2 (5 bases). The source material was sorted CD4+, CD8+, or CD8+CD57+ T cells (not recorded which) from PBMCs. This TCR was recovered from a human donor with aplastic anemia. In DNA, the CDR3 is TGCAGTGCTGGGCGACCGGGATACGCGGACACCGGGGAGCTGTTTTTT. Protein sequence: CSAGRPGYADTGELFF.